Sequencing of this T cell receptor (beta chain) was carried out in a study of cytomegalovirus exposure and HLA in healthy donors. Notes on the study in general: Several of the most significant clusters were apparently associated with common viral pathogens in a later analysis. In a later analysis, donors in an Asian-associated ancestry cluster reportedly had fewer N-insertions in productive TCRs than the cohort mean. Across donors, presence/absence analyses took sequencing depth to be roughly uniform.

Use of 60 Vbeta and 13 Jbeta primers characterized the PCR. Assay: immunoSEQ multiplex PCR; the TCRdb copy retains only in-frame clones and omits some. The sample consists of approximately 190,000 clones, 78% of them appearing once. As for this clone: Antigen: not known.

The clonotype originates from a woman aged 25 to 39 in good health and CMV-seropositive. What was sequenced was PBMCs.

CDR3 in DNA: TGTGCCAGCAGCCCCATGGTAGCAGGGGGCAAGGGCTACACCTTC. Its translation: CASSPMVAGGKGYTF. The chain recombines TRBV7-2 with TRBJ1-2; 8 positions match TRBD1. The CDR3 has 15 amino acids. The V and J ends lost 5 bases and 8 bases, in that order; junction bases with no gene match: 13. Germline V gene lookup returns CDR1 SGHTA and CDR2 FQGNSA.